These 21 T cell receptor beta chains came from one sample sequenced in a study of molecular identifiers for immune sequencing clone quantification. TCRdb called the PCR reads again in MiXCR, with one record for every CDR3 protein. The sample has about 510,000 distinct CDR3 sequences; 20% to 25% are singletons. Sequencing used naive CD8+ T cells from blood, with Jurkat cell RNA spiked in. Indicated subset: FACS-sorted CD8+CD4-CCR7+CD45RA+ naive T cells. These TCRs come from a human donor in good health. Some libraries in this study had Jurkat cell RNA spiked in.

Worth noting for this clonotype: A much larger clone lies one base from this, so it may be a read error. The genes are TRBV19 and TRBJ2-6; unclear D gene. There are 14 residues in the CDR3. Germline CDR1 is LNHDA and CDR2 is SQIVND (reference sequence). CDR3 DNA: TGTGTCAGCGAACTGGACTCTGGGGCCAACGTCCTGACTTTC. Translated: CVSELDSGANVLTF.

Comments on this clonotype: A much larger clone differs by one base, so this may be a read error. The chain employs TRBV29-1 and TRBJ1-1; no clear D gene. The germline CDR1 and CDR2 sequences are SQVTM and ANQGSEA. This CDR3 is 13 amino acids long. V lost 3 bases to trimming and J lost 1 base, with 9 bases between them. The CDR3, as DNA: TGCAGCGTTGACGAGACGGCGAACACTGAAGCTTTCTTT. Translated, it gives CSVDETANTEAFF.

This clonotype appeared many times. The V call is TRBV19, the J call TRBJ2-2; D possibly matches TRBD1 or TRBD2 (5 bases each). V was shortened by 10 bases and J by 4 bases, with 19 bases between the two germline ends. The CDR3 extends over 15 amino acids. CDR1 LNHDA and CDR2 SQIVND come from the germline V gene (reference sequence). CDR3 sequence reads: CATKTGTRGTGELFF. In DNA form, the CDR3 reads TGTGCCACCAAAACCGGGACCCGCGGCACCGGGGAGCTGTTTTTT.

This clonotype was seen repeatedly, ten times or more. This chain joins TRBV13 and TRBJ2-5; D remains ambiguous. This CDR3 is 13 amino acids long. The V end was cut by 5 bases, the J end by 8 bases, with 15 bases between. Germline CDR1 PRHDT, CDR2 FYEKMQ (reference sequence). CDR3 nucleotide sequence: TGTGCCAGCAGCCTCCGGGCCGACGTCACCCAGTACTTC. Translated: CASSLRADVTQYF.

The J gene is TRBJ2-1, the V gene TRBV12-3 or TRBV12-4; D perhaps matches TRBD2 (5 bases). The CDR3 has 13 amino acids. V was trimmed by 0 bases and J by 8 bases, leaving 8 bases between them. The CDR3 sequence: CASSLARVYEQFF. In DNA form, the CDR3 reads TGTGCCAGCAGTTTAGCGAGGGTTTATGAGCAGTTCTTC.

In its sample, this clonotype was seen a few times. The rearrangement joins TRBV6-1 to TRBJ2-1; D call uncertain. The CDR3 extends over 13 amino acids. V lost 2 bases and J lost 7, with 9 bases in between. CDR1 and CDR2 from the germline V gene are MNHNS and SASEGT. The CDR3 DNA reads as TGTGCCAGCAGTGAAAGTGGATTGAATGAGCAGTTCTTC. Translation: CASSESGLNEQFF.

This clonotype was seen a handful of times. This chain connects TRBV14 to TRBJ2-7; D call uncertain. Trimming removed 1 base at V and 4 bases at J, with 8 bases between. The V gene's germline CDR1 is SGHDN and CDR2 FVKESK. This CDR3 has 13 residues. CDR3 region: CASSQVQPYEQYF. CDR3 coding DNA: TGTGCCAGCAGCCAAGTTCAGCCGTACGAGCAGTACTTC.

This clonotype came up a few times. J is TRBJ1-2 and V is TRBV29-1, with D perhaps matching TRBD1 (6 bases). Germline CDR1 is SQVTM and CDR2 is ANQGSEA. Trimming took off 1 base at V and 3 bases at J, with 12 bases between the two ends. The CDR3 loop spans 14 amino acids. CDR3 coding DNA: TGCAGCGTTGAAGCGCCAGGGGAAGACTATGGCTACACCTTC. Its translation: CSVEAPGEDYGYTF.

This clonotype showed up many times. The rearrangement joins TRBV6-5 to TRBJ1-1; TRBD1 agrees at 8 bases. V lost 2 bases to trimming and J lost 5 bases; unmatched junction nucleotides: 7. This CDR3 is 15 amino acids long. Germline loops: CDR1 MNHEY, CDR2 SVGAGI. CDR3 protein: CASSYTGQGGTEAFF. Written as DNA, the CDR3 is TGTGCCAGCAGTTACACCGGACAGGGAGGGACTGAAGCTTTCTTT.

In this sample, this clonotype turned up many times. In DNA, the CDR3 is TGCGCCAGCAGCCAAGAAGGAACAGGGAGCTCCTACAATGAGCAGTTCTTC. Translation gives CASSQEGTGSSYNEQFF. The J gene is TRBJ2-1, the V gene TRBV4-1, with D maybe TRBD1 (6 bases). The CDR3 is made up of 17 amino acids. V dropped 0 bases and J dropped 0 bases, with 12 bases sitting between them. Germline CDR1 reads MGHRA; CDR2 reads YSYEKL.

This clonotype was seen only a few times. The chain is built from TRBV9 and TRBJ2-3, with D tentatively TRBD1 (6 bases). The CDR3 has 16 residues. V lost 0 bases and J lost 0, with 11 bases in between. In germline, CDR1 is SGDLS, CDR2 YYNGEE. The CDR3 region is CASSVGWGPSTDTQYF. The CDR3 nucleotides read TGTGCCAGCAGCGTAGGTTGGGGGCCTAGCACAGATACGCAGTATTTT.

This clonotype was seen many times. The chain recombines TRBV7-2 with TRBJ1-1, with D unresolved. This CDR3 comprises 14 residues. Germline-derived CDR1 and CDR2 are SGHTA and FQGNSA. V lost 3 bases and J lost 0, with 8 bases in between. Here the CDR3 DNA reads TGTGCCAGCAGCTTTATGAACATGAACACTGAAGCTTTCTTT. It encodes CASSFMNMNTEAFF.

This clonotype has only one observation. V usage is TRBV19 and J usage is TRBJ2-6; 8 positions match TRBD1. The CDR3 totals 17 residues. V dropped 3 bases and J dropped 4; count of bases not matched to a gene: 8. Germline CDR1 and CDR2: LNHDA and SQIVND (reference sequence). The CDR3 DNA reads as TGTGCCAGTAGTATCCTAGGACAGGGTTCAGGGGCCAACGTCCTGACTTTC. Translation gives CASSILGQGSGANVLTF.

About this clonotype: One end of the junction fails to match germline, which may point to a read error. V is TRBV7-6 and J is TRBJ2-2; tentatively, D is TRBD2 (5 bases). CDR1 and CDR2 from the germline V gene are SGHVS and FNYEAQ. This CDR3 has 12 residues. In DNA, the CDR3 is TGTGCCAGCAGCTTCGGTGCCGGGGAGCTGTCTTTT. Its protein product is CASSFGAGELSF.

There are many counts of this clonotype. The V call is TRBV7-6, the J call TRBJ2-3, with 8 nucleotides matching TRBD2. The germline V gene has CDR1 SGHVS and CDR2 FNYEAQ. The CDR3 is made up of 18 amino acids. J was trimmed by 5 bases and V by 1 base; bases with no gene match: 14. The CDR3 spells CASSLGSGGYRYQDTQYF. The CDR3 bases are TGTGCCAGCAGCTTAGGAAGCGGGGGCTACCGATATCAAGATACGCAGTATTTT.

V usage is TRBV7-3 and J usage is TRBJ2-5; 10 bases agree with TRBD2. With 5 bases clipped from V and 0 bases from J, the junction kept 3 bases outside the gene matches. Germline V gene sequence: CDR1 SGHTA, CDR2 FQGTGA. CDR3 length equals 15 residues. CDR3 coding DNA: TGTGCCAGCAGCCCGGGACTAGCGTACCAAGAGACCCAGTACTTC. Its protein is CASSPGLAYQETQYF.

This clonotype was seen at least ten times. The rearrangement links TRBV27 to TRBJ1-1; D is uncertain. Trimming removed 6 bases at V and 1 base at J, with 9 bases between. CDR3 length: 13 amino acids. Germline lookup yields CDR1 MNHEY and CDR2 SMNVEV (reference sequence). The CDR3, as DNA: TGTGCCAGCAGGATCGGCCAGAACACTGAAGCTTTCTTT. Protein: CASRIGQNTEAFF.

This clonotype showed up many times. A junction end diverges from the germline sequence, so it may reflect a read error. This chain links TRBV5-6 with TRBJ2-7; 7 nucleotides line up with TRBD1. Germline V gives CDR1 SGHDT, CDR2 YYEEEE. There are 13 residues in the CDR3. In nucleotides, the CDR3 is TGTGCCAGCACCTTGGACAGGTCCTACGAGCAGTACTTC. Its protein product is CASTLDRSYEQYF.

This clonotype showed up just a few times. This chain connects TRBV14 to TRBJ2-7; D not certain. V was cut by 1 base and J by 4 bases, with 14 bases left in between. The CDR3 runs 15 residues. Germline V lookup: CDR1 SGHDN, CDR2 FVKESK. The CDR3 DNA follows: TGTGCCAGCAGCCAAGGGGCCCATCGGGCATACGAGCAGTACTTC. Residues: CASSQGAHRAYEQYF.

A few counts support this clonotype. The chain carries TRBV4-1 and TRBJ2-7, with D possibly being TRBD1 (5 bases). Trimming shortened V by 1 base and J by 0 bases, and 10 bases separated the two germline ends. The CDR3 loop spans 15 amino acids. The germline V gene has CDR1 MGHRA and CDR2 YSYEKL. CDR3 sequence (DNA): TGCGCCAGCAGCCAAGGACAGTTGGGCTCCTACGAGCAGTACTTC. Protein sequence: CASSQGQLGSYEQYF.

About this clonotype: At one boundary the junction diverges from the germline segment, which might be a read error. The chain carries TRBV27 and TRBJ2-1; 11 bases line up with TRBD1. Germline lookup yields CDR1 MNHEY and CDR2 SMNVEV (reference sequence). CDR3 length: 13 residues. The CDR3 DNA reads as TGTGCCAGTGGACAGGGGGCCTACAATGAGCAGCTCTTC. Translating it yields CASGQGAYNEQLF.